The clone carrying this T cell receptor beta chain was picked up a small number of times. Antigen specificity is unknown. This CDR3 region has 13 residues. V was cut by 5 bases and J by 3 bases, with 13 bases left in between. Per germline, CDR1 DFQATT and CDR2 SNEGSKA (reference sequence). These data come from a study of blood T cells in healthy people across ages. Study results and caveats: Shifts in expanded clonotypes may have been confounded by donor CMV status, which was unknown. Investigators treated diversity estimates from one million T cells as underestimates.

It was with a sample-barcoded 5' primer and a J-beta primer mix that a second PCR of roughly 6 to 12 cycles was run. A template-switch adaptor with 12 random nucleotides tagged each cDNA molecule. One entry per CDR3 protein results from TCRdb running MiXCR on the 5' RACE reads. The table lists hundreds of thousands of distinct CDR3 sequences, 25% to 30% of them singletons. With each sample, at least 5 micrograms of total RNA were extracted. This receptor was obtained from a woman of 80 years or more in good health. The rearrangement joins TRBV20-1 to TRBJ1-1, with TRBD1 as a possible D gene (5 bases). Material: blood. Written as DNA, the CDR3 is TGCAGTGCTCCACCGGGACGGTACACTGAAGCTTTCTTT. As protein: CSAPPGRYTEAFF.